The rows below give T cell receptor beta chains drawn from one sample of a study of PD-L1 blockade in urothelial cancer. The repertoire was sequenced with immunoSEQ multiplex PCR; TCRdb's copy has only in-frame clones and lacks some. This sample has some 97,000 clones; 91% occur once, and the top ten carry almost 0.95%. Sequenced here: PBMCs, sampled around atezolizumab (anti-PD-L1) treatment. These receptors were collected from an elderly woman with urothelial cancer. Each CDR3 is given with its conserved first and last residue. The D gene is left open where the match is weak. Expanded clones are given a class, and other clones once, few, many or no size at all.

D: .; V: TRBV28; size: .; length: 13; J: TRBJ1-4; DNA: TGTGCCAGCAGTTTACCTTTTCATGAAAAACTGTTTTTT; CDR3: CASSLPFHEKLFF
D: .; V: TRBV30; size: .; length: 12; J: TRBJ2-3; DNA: TGTGCCTGGAGAGAGAGCACAGATACGCAGTATTTT; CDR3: CAWRESTDTQYF
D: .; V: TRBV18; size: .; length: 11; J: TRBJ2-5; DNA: TGTGCCAGCCCGTTGCAAGAGACCCAGTACTTC; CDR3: CASPLQETQYF
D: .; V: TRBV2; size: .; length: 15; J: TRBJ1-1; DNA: TGTGCCAGCAGTGAAGACCTAAGGTCGGGAACTGAAGCTTTCTTT; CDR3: CASSEDLRSGTEAFF
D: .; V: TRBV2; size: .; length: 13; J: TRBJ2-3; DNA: TGTGCCAGCAGTGCGGACTACACAGATACGCAGTATTTT; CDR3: CASSADYTDTQYF
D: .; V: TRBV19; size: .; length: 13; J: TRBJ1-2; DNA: TGTGCCAGTAGTATGGGGAGGAACTATGGCTACACCTTC; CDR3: CASSMGRNYGYTF
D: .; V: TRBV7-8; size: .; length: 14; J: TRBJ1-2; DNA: TGTGCCAGCAGTCAGAGACGGAGCGACTATGGCTACACCTTC; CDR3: CASSQRRSDYGYTF
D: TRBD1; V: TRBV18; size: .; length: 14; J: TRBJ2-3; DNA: TGTGCCAGCTCACCAACCCGACAGGGAGATACGCAGTATTTT; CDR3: CASSPTRQGDTQYF
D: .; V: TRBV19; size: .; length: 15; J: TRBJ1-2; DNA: TGTGCCAGTAGTACCGGGACACCTTCTAACTATGGCTACACCTTC; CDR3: CASSTGTPSNYGYTF
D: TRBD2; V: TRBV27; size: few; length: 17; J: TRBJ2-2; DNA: TGTGCCAGCAGTCTCGGGACTAGCGGGGCAAACACCGGGGAGCTGTTTTTT; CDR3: CASSLGTSGANTGELFF
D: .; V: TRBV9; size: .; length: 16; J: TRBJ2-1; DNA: TGTGCCAGCAGCGCCCCGGGTACTAGCCCCTACAATGAGCAGTTCTTC; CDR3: CASSAPGTSPYNEQFF
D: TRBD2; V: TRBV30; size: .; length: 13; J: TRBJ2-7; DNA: TGTGCCGGCCGAGCGGGGCGCTCCTACGAGCAGTACTTC; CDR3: CAGRAGRSYEQYF
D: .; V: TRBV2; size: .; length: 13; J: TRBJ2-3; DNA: TGTGCCAGCACCGGACTGGCGGGAGATACGCAGTATTTT; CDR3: CASTGLAGDTQYF
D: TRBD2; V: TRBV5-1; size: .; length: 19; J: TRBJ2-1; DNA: TGCGCCAGCAGCTTGGCAGGGCTAGCGGGAGGGTCCTCCTACAATGAGCAGTTCTTC; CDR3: CASSLAGLAGGSSYNEQFF
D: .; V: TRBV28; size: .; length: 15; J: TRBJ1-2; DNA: TGTGCCAGCAGTCCACATCAGGGGCTCGGCTATGGCTACACCTTC; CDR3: CASSPHQGLGYGYTF
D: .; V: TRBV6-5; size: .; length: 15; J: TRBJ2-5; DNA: TGTGCCAGCAGTTACTCCGCGGGTTCCCAAGAGACCCAGTACTTC; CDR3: CASSYSAGSQETQYF
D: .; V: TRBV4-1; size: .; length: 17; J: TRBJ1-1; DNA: TGCGCCAGCAGCCAAGGCCCTCTTAGAGGGAGAGGAACTGAAGCTTTCTTT; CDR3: CASSQGPLRGRGTEAFF